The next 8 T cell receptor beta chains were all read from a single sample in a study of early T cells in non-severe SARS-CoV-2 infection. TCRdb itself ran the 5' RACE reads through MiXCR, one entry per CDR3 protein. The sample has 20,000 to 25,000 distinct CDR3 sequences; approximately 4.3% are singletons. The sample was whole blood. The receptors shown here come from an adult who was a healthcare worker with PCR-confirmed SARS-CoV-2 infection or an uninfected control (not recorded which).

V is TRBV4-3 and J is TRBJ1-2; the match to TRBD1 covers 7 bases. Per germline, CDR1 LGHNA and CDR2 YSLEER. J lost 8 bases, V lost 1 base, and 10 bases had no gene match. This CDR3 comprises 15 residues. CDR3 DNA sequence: TGCGCCAGCAGCCAAGGGACAGGACTTAATCTCGGCTACACCTTC. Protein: CASSQGTGLNLGYTF.

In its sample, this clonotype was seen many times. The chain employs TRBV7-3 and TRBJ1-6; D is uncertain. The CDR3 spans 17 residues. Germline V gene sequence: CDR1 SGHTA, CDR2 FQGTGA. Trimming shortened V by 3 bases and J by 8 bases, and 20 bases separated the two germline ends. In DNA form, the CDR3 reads TGTGCCAGCAGCTTCTATGCTCCCCCCAATATCGATTCACCCCTCCACTTT. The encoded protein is CASSFYAPPNIDSPLHF.

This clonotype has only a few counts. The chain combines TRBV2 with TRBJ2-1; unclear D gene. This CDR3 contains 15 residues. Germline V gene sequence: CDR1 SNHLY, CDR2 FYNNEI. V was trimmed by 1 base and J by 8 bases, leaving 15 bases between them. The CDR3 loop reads CASSEGIPMAYEQFF. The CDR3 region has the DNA TGTGCCAGCAGTGAAGGTATCCCAATGGCCTATGAGCAGTTCTTC.

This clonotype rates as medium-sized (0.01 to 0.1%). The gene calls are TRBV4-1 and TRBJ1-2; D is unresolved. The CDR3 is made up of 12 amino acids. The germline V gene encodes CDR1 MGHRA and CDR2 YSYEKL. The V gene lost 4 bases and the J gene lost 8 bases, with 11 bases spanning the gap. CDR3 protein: CASSRDGSGYTF. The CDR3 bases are TGCGCCAGCAGCCGGGATGGGTCCGGCTACACCTTC.

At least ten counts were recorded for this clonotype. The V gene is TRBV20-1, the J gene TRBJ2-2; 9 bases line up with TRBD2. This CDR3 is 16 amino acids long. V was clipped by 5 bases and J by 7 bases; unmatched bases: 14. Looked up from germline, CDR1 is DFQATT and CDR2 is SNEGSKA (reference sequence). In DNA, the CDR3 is TGCAGTGCTCCCACCGGGGCGGGAGGGCCTGTCGGGGAGCTGTTTTTT. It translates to CSAPTGAGGPVGELFF.

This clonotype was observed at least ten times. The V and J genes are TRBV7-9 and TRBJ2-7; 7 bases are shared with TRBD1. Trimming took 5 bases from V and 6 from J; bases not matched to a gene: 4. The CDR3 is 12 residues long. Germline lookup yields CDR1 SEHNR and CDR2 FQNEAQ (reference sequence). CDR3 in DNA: TGTGCCAGCAGCCCACAGGGGCGCGAGCAGTACTTC. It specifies CASSPQGREQYF.

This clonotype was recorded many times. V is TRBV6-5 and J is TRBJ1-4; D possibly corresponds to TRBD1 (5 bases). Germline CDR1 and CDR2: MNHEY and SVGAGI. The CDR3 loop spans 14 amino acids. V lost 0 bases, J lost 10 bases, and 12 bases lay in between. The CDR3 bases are TGTGCCAGCAGTTACTCGCCCGGGGACCTAAAACTGTTTTTT. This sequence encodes CASSYSPGDLKLFF.

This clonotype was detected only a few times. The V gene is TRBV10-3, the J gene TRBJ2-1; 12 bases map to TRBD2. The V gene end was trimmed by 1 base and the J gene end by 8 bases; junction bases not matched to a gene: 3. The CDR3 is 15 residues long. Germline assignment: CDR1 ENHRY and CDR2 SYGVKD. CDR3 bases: TGTGCCATCAGTGAGTTGACTAGCGGGGGTGATGAGCAGTTCTTC. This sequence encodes CAISELTSGGDEQFF.